This T cell receptor beta chain was profiled in a study of T cell responses to AZD1222 COVID-19 vaccine. Study at large: Analysis merged second doses at about 4 or about 12 weeks.

Germline CDR1 SGHDT, CDR2 YYEEEE. The V end was cut by 2 bases, the J end by 10 bases, with 19 bases between. CDR3 length equals 15 residues. The study, taken as a whole, reports: It should be noted that donors were predominantly white British and more often female, and clonal diversity was possibly underestimated. Rises in breadth and depth of Spike-specific TCRs came after two AZD1222 doses. Spike-wide coverage was observed for vaccine-associated CD4 TCRs, with dominant responses at 160-218 and 743-854.

The table came from immunoSEQ multiplex PCR; TCRdb's copy has only in-frame clones and leaves some out. The sample lists roughly 170,000 clones; 80% to 90% were seen once. As concerns this clone: Its antigen is unknown.

The V gene is TRBV5-6, the J gene TRBJ1-3; D possibly corresponds to TRBD1 (5 bases). The source was peripheral blood, collected on day 0 of AZD1222 vaccination. The origin of this receptor is an adult in good health. CDR3 residues: CASSFPQGSTGTIYF. The DNA for the CDR3 is TGTGCCAGCAGCTTTCCCCAGGGTAGCACGGGGACCATATATTTT.